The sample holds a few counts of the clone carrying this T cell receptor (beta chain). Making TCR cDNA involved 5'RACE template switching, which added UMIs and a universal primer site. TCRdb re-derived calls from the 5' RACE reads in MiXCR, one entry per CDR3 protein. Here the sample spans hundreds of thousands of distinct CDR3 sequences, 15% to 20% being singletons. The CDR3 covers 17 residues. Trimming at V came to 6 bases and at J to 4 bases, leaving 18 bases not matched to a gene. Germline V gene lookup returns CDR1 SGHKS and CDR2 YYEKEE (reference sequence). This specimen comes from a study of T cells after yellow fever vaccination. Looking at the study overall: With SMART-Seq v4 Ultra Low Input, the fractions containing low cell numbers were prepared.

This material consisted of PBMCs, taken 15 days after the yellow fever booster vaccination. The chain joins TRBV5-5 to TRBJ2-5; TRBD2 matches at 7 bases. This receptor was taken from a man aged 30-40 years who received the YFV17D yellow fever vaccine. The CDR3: CASNQRGLAEVGETQYF. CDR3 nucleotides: TGTGCCAGCAACCAACGCGGTCTAGCGGAGGTGGGAGAGACCCAGTACTTC. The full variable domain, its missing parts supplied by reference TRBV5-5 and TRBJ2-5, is DAGVTQSPTHLIKTRGQQVTLRCSPISGHKSVSWYQQVLGQGPQFIFQYYEKEERGRGNFPDRFSARQFPNYSSELNVNALLLGDSALYLCASNQRGLAEVGETQYFGPGTRLLVL.